This TCR beta chain was documented in a study of cytomegalovirus exposure and HLA in healthy donors. A multiplex PCR was run with 60 Vbeta primers and 13 Jbeta primers. The protocol was immunoSEQ multiplex PCR, while the TCRdb copy is restricted to in-frame clones and leaves out a portion. The top ten hold roughly 1.4% of the sample, which has 80,000 to 100,000 clones, about 81% seen once. Concerning this clone: Its antigen is unidentified. This specimen includes other DNA sequences encoding the same CDR3.

Germline lookup yields CDR1 MNHEY and CDR2 SVGAGI. CDR3 size: 14 residues. With 9 bases clipped from V and 5 bases from J, the junction kept 12 bases outside the gene matches. Study-wide findings and caveats: In a later analysis, V- and J-gene trimming of beta chains associated with a DCLRE1C missense variant, replicated independently. Cytomegalovirus status was reportedly diagnosed by the classifier with high sensitivity and specificity.

This receptor was identified in a man aged 35-49 years in good health and CMV-seronegative. Specimen: PBMCs. The chain is built from TRBV6-5 and TRBJ1-2; 7 bases are a match to TRBD1. The CDR3 protein is CASRAPTGPYGYTF. DNA for the CDR3: TGTGCCAGTAGGGCCCCGACAGGGCCTTATGGCTACACCTTC.